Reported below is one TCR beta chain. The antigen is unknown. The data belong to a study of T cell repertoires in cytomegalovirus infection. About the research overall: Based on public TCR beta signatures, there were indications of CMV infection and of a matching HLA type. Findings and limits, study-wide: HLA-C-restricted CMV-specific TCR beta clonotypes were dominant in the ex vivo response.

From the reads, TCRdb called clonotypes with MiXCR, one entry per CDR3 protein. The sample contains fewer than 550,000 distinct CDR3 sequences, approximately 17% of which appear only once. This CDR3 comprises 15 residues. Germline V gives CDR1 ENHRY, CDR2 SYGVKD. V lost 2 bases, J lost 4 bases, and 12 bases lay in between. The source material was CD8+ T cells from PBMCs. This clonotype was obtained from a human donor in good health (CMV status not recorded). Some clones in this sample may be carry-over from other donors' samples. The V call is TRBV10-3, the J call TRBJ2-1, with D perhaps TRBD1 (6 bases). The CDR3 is CAISEGGPTYNEQFF. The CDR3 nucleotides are TGTGCCATCAGTGAGGGGGGCCCCACTTACAATGAGCAGTTCTTC.